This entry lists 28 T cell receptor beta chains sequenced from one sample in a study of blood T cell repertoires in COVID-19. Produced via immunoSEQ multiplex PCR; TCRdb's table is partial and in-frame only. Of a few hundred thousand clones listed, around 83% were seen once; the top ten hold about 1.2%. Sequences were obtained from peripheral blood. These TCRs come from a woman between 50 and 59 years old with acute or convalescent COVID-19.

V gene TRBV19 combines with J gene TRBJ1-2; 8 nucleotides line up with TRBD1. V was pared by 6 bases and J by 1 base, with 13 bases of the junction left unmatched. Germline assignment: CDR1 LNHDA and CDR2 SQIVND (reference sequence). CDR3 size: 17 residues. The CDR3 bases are TGTGCCAGTAGATTACCGGGACAGGCAAACTTTAACTATGGCTACACCTTC. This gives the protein CASRLPGQANFNYGYTF.

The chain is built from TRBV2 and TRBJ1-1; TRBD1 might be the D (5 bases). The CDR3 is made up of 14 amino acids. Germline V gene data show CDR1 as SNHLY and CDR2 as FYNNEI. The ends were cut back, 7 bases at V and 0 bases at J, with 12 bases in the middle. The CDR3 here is CASMEGPVNTEAFF. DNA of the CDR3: TGTGCCAGCATGGAGGGGCCTGTGAACACTGAAGCTTTCTTT.

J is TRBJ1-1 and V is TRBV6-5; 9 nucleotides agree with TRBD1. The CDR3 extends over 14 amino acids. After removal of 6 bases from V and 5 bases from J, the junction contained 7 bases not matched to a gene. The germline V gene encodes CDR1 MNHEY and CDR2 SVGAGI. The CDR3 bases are TGTGCCAGCAGATCCACAGGGGGCTATACTGAAGCTTTCTTT. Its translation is CASRSTGGYTEAFF.

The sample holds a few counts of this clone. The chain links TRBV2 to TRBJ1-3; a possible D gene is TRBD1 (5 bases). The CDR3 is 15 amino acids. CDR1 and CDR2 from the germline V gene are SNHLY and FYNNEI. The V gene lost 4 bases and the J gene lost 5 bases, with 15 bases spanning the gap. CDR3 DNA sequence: TGTGCCAGCAGTGGCGGGGCAGGAATGAGAAACACCATATATTTT. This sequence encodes CASSGGAGMRNTIYF.

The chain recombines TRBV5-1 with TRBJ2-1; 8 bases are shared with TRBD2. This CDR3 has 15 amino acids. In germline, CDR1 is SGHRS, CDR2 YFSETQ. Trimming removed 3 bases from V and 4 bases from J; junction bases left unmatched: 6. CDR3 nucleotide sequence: TGCGCCAGCAGCTCAGCGGGAGATGTGTACAATGAGCAGTTCTTC. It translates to CASSSAGDVYNEQFF. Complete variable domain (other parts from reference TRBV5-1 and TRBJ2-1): KAGVTQTPRYLIKTRGQQVTLSCSPISGHRSVSWYQQTPGQGLQFLFEYFSETQRNKGNFPGRFSGRQFSNSRSEMNVSTLELGDSALYLCASSSAGDVYNEQFFGPGTRLTVL.

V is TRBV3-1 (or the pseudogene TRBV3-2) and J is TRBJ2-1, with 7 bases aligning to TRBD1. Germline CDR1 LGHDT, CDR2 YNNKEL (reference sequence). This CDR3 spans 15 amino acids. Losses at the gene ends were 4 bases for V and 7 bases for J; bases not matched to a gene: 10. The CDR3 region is CASSRPGQSFNEQFF. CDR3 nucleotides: TGTGCCAGCAGCCGACCGGGACAGTCCTTTAATGAGCAGTTCTTC.

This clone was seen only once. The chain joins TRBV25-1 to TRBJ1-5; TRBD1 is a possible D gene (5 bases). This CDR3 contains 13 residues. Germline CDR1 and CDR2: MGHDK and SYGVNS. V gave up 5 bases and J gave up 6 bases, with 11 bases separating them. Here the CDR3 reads CASSFQGGQPQHF. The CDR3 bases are TGTGCCAGCAGTTTCCAGGGCGGTCAGCCCCAGCATTTT.

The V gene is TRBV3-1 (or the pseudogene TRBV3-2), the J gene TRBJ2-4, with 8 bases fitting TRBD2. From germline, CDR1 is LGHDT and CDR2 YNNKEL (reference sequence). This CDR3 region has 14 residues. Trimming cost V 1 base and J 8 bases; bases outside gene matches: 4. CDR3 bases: TGTGCCAGCAGCCAAGTGGCCGGGGGGGACATTCAGTACTTC. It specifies CASSQVAGGDIQYF.

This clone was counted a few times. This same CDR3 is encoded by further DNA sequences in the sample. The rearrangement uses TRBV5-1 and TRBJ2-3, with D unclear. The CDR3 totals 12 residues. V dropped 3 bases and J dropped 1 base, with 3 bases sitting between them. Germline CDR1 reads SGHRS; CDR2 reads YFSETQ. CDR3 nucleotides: TGCGCCAGCAGCTCCGGCACAGATACGCAGTATTTT. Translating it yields CASSSGTDTQYF.

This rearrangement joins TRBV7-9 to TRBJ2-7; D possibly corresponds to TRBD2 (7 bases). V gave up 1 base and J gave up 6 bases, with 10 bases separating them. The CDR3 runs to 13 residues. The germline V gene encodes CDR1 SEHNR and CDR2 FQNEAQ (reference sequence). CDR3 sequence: CASSLEGGSEQYV. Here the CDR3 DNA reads TGTGCCAGCAGCTTAGAGGGGGGGAGCGAGCAGTACGTC.

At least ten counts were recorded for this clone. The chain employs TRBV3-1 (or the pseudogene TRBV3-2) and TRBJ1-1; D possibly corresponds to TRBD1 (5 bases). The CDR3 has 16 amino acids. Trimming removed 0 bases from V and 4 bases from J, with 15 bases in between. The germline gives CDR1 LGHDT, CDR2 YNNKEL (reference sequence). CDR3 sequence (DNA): TGTGCCAGCAGCCAAGAAAGGGGTCAGGTGAGCACTGAAGCTTTCTTT. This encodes CASSQERGQVSTEAFF.

The CDR3 nucleotides are TGTGCCAGTAGCTGGACTAGCGTATCAGAGCAGTTCTTC. It is translated as CASSWTSVSEQFF. This chain links TRBV19 with TRBJ2-1; 9 nucleotides match TRBD2. Germline CDR1 and CDR2: LNHDA and SQIVND (reference sequence). The V and J ends lost 6 bases and 10 bases, in that order; junction bases with no gene match: 7. The CDR3 extends over 13 amino acids. The variable domain in full, with the rest retrieved from reference TRBV19 and TRBJ2-1, is DGGITQSPKYLFRKEGQNVTLSCEQNLNHDAMYWYRQDPGQGLRLIYYSQIVNDFQKGDIAEGYSVSREKKESFPLTVTSAQKNPTAFYLCASSWTSVSEQFFGPGTRLTVL.

CDR3 in amino acids: CASSHPSSYEQYF. The CDR3 DNA is TGTGCCAGCAGTCATCCTAGCTCCTACGAGCAGTACTTC. J is TRBJ2-7 and V is TRBV6-5; D is unresolved. The CDR3 sequence is 13 residues long. The V end was cut by 5 bases, the J end by 0 bases, with 8 bases between. Germline assignment: CDR1 MNHEY and CDR2 SVGAGI.

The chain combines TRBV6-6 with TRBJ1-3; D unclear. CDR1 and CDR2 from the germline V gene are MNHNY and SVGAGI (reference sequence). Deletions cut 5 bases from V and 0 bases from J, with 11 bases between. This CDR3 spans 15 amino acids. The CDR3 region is CASSINSDSGNTIYF. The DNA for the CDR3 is TGTGCCAGCAGTATTAACAGTGACTCTGGAAACACCATATATTTT.

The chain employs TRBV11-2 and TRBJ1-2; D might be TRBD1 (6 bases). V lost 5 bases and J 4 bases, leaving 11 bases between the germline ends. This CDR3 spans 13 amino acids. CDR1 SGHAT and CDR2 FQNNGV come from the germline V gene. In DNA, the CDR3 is TGTGCCAGCAGCCTTGGACAGCTCTATGGCTACACCTTC. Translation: CASSLGQLYGYTF.

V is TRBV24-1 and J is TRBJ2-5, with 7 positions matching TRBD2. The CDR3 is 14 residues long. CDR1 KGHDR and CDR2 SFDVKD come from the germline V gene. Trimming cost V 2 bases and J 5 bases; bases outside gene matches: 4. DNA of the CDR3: TGTGCCACCAGTGATTCAGTTAGCGGGGAGACCCAGTACTTC. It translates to CATSDSVSGETQYF.

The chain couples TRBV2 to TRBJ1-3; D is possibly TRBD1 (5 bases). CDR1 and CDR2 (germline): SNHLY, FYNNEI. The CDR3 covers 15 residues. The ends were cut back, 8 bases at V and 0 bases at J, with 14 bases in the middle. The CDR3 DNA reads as TGTGCCAGCTGCACGCAAGGGGCCTCTGGAAACACCATATATTTT. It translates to CASCTQGASGNTIYF. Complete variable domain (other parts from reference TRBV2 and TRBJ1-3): EPEVTQTPSHQVTQMGQEVILRCVPISNHLYFYWYRQILGQKVEFLVSFYNNEISEKSEIFDDQFSVERPDGSNFTLKIRSTKLEDSAMYFCASCTQGASGNTIYFGEGSWLTVV.

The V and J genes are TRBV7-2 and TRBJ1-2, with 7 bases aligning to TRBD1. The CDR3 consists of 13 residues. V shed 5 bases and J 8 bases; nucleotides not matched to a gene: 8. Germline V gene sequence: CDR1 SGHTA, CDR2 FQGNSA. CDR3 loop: CASSPGTARGYTF. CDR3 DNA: TGTGCCAGCAGCCCAGGGACAGCTAGAGGCTACACCTTC.

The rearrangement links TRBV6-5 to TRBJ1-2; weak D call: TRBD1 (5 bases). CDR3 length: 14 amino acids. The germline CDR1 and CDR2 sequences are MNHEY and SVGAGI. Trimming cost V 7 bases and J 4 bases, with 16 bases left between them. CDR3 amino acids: CASTVPGGSYGYTF. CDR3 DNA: TGTGCCAGCACCGTACCCGGGGGGAGCTATGGCTACACCTTC.

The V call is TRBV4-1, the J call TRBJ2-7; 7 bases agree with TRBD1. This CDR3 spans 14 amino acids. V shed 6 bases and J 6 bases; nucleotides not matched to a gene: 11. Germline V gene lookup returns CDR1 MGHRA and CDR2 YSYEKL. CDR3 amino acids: CASSQRQGVSEQYF. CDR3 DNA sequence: TGCGCCAGCAGTCAGAGACAGGGTGTCTCCGAGCAGTACTTC.

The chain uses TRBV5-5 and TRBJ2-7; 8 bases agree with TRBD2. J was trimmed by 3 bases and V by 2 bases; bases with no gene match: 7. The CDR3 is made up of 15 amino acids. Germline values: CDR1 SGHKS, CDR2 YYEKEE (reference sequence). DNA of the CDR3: TGTGCCAGCAGCTTATGGCGGGGGGTGGGCTACGAGCAGTACGTC. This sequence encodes CASSLWRGVGYEQYV.

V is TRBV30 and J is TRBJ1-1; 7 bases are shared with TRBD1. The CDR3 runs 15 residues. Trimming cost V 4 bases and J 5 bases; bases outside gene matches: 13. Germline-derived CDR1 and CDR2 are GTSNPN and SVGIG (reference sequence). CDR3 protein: CAWKSPGQRRTEAFF. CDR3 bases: TGTGCCTGGAAGTCACCGGGACAGAGAAGGACTGAAGCTTTCTTT. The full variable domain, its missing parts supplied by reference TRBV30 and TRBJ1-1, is SQTIHQWPATLVQPVGSPLSLECTVEGTSNPNLYWYRQAAGRGLQLLFYSVGIGQISSEVPQNLSASRPQDRQFILSSKKLLLSDSGFYLCAWKSPGQRRTEAFFGQGTRLTVV.

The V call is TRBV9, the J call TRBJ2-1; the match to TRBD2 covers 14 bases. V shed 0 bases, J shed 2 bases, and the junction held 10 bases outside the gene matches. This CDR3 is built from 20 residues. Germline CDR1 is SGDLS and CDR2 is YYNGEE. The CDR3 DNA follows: TGTGCCAGCAGCGTAGGTCCGGGACTAGCGGGAGACATGGCCTACAATGAGCAGTTCTTC. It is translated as CASSVGPGLAGDMAYNEQFF.

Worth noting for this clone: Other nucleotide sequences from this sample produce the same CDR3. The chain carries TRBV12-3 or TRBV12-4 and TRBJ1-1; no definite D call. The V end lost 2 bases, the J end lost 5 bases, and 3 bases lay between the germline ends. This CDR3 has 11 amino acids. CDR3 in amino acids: CASSLRTEAFF. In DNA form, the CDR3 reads TGTGCCAGCAGTTTACGGACTGAAGCTTTCTTT.

The chain's CDR3 is CASSPNMNTEAFF. The CDR3 nucleotides are TGTGCCAGCAGCCCCAACATGAACACTGAAGCTTTCTTT. V usage is TRBV11-2 and J usage is TRBJ1-1; no reliable D call. Trimming removed 5 bases at V and 0 bases at J, with 7 bases between. The germline V gene encodes CDR1 SGHAT and CDR2 FQNNGV. CDR3 size: 13 residues.

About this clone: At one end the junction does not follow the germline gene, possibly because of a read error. CDR3 nucleotide sequence: TGTGCCAGCAGCGTAGCCGGGACTAGGGGCGGAGAGACCCAGTACTTC. Amino acids: CASSVAGTRGGETQYF. The V and J genes are TRBV7-8 and TRBJ2-5, with TRBD2 matching 8 bases. The CDR3 runs to 16 residues. Germline CDR1 is SGHVS and CDR2 is FQNEAQ.

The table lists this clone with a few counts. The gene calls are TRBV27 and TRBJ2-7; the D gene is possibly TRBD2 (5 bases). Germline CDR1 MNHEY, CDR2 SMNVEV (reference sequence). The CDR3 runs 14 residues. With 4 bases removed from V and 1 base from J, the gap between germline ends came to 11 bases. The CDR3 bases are TGTGCCAGCAGTTCCACTAGTAGGTCCTACGAGCAGTACTTC. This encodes CASSSTSRSYEQYF.

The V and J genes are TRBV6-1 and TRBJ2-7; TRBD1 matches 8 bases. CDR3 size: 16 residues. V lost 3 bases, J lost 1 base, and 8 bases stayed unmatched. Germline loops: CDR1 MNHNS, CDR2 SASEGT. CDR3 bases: TGTGCCAGCAGTGACGGCCCCCGGACAGGGTCCTACGAGCAGTACGTC. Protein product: CASSDGPRTGSYEQYV.